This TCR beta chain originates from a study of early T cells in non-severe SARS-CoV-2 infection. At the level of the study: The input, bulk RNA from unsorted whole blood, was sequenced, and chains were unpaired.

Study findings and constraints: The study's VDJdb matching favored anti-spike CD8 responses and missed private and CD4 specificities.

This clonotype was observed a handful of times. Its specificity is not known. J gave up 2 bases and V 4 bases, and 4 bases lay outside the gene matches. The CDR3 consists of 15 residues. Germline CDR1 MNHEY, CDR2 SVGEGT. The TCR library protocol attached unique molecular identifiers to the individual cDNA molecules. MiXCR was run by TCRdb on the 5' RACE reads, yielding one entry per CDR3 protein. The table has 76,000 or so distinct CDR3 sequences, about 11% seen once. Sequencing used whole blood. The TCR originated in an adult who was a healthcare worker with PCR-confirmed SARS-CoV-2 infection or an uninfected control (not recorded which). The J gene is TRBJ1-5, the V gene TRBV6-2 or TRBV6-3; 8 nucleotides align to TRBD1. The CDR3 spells CASSFGQGGNQPQHF. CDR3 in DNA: TGTGCCAGCAGTTTTGGACAGGGCGGCAATCAGCCCCAGCATTTT.